These 25 T cell receptor beta chains were all obtained from the same sample, sequenced in a study of blood T cell repertoires in COVID-19. Clones were read by immunoSEQ multiplex PCR, and TCRdb kept only the in-frame ones, dropping some. The sample holds about 200,000 clones; approximately 85% are singletons and the top ten take roughly 2.2%. What was sequenced was peripheral blood. These TCRs come from a woman in her seventies with COVID-19, enrolled during active disease.

This chain connects TRBV24-1 to TRBJ1-5; maybe TRBD1 (6 bases). This CDR3 is 13 amino acids long. Per germline, CDR1 KGHDR and CDR2 SFDVKD. Trimming removed 5 bases at V and 4 bases at J, with 8 bases between. The CDR3: CATSVQGNQPQHF. In nucleotides, the CDR3 is TGTGCCACCAGTGTCCAGGGGAATCAGCCCCAGCATTTT.

This chain uses TRBV21-1 with TRBJ2-1; the table's D call TRBD2 went unverified against the DNA. TRBV21-1 is labeled a pseudogene. The CDR3 runs to 17 residues. The CDR3 DNA reads as TGTGCCAGCCCCGGCGCCCAGGCGGACTGCTCCTACAATGAGCAGTTCTTC. It yields the protein CASPGAQADCSYNEQFF.

The genes are TRBV6-2 or TRBV6-3 and TRBJ2-2; 9 positions agree with TRBD1. After removal of 5 bases from V and 1 base from J, the junction contained 5 bases not matched to a gene. The CDR3 contains 16 residues. Germline assignment: CDR1 MNHEY and CDR2 SVGEGT. The CDR3 loop is CASSKQGARNTGELFF. The CDR3 DNA reads as TGTGCCAGCAGTAAACAGGGGGCGCGGAACACCGGGGAGCTGTTTTTT.

V usage is TRBV9 and J usage is TRBJ2-5; D may be TRBD1 (6 bases). Germline V gives CDR1 SGDLS, CDR2 YYNGEE. The CDR3 has 16 amino acids. The V end lost 0 bases, the J end lost 1 base, and 13 bases lay between the germline ends. CDR3 residues: CASSVGVAGAQETQYF. The CDR3 DNA reads TGTGCCAGCAGCGTAGGGGTGGCAGGGGCCCAAGAGACCCAGTACTTC.

This clone is a singleton in its sample. The rearrangement links TRBV5-4 to TRBJ2-5; 13 nucleotides agree with TRBD2. There are 15 residues in the CDR3. V gave up 1 base and J gave up 5 bases; unmatched junction bases: 2. Germline V gene data show CDR1 as SGHNT and CDR2 as YYREEE (reference sequence). CDR3 nucleotide sequence: TGTGCCAGCAGCTTGTTGACTAGCGGGAGGGAGACCCAGTACTTC. Protein product: CASSLLTSGRETQYF.

The chain couples TRBV6-5 to TRBJ1-1; D is possibly TRBD1 (5 bases). The V and J ends lost 0 bases and 4 bases respectively, with 15 bases between them. Germline assignment: CDR1 MNHEY and CDR2 SVGAGI. The CDR3 has 16 residues. In nucleotides, the CDR3 is TGTGCCAGCAGTTACTCGAGTGGTGCAGGGCCCACTGAAGCTTTCTTT. It is translated as CASSYSSGAGPTEAFF.

The rearrangement uses TRBV7-2 and TRBJ1-6; 9 bases map to TRBD1. The CDR3 extends over 15 amino acids. The V segment lost 4 bases and the J segment 14 bases; nucleotides outside the gene matches: 12. Per germline, CDR1 SGHTA and CDR2 FQGNSA. DNA of the CDR3: TGTGCCAGCAGCTACACAGGGGGCGCATCAACGGCCCTCCACTTT. It translates to CASSYTGGASTALHF.

This clone was found a few times. The CDR3 coding sequence is TGTGCCAGCAGCTTGAGAAACAGGAACGAGCAGTACTTC. This sequence encodes CASSLRNRNEQYF. The V gene is TRBV5-4, the J gene TRBJ2-7; D is possibly TRBD1 (5 bases). Germline V gives CDR1 SGHNT, CDR2 YYREEE (reference sequence). This CDR3 region has 13 residues. V lost 1 base and J lost 5, with 10 bases in between.

V usage is TRBV6-5 and J usage is TRBJ2-3, with TRBD2 matching 8 bases. This CDR3 has 15 amino acids. V was clipped by 6 bases and J by 1 base; unmatched bases: 6. Per the germline V gene, CDR1 is MNHEY and CDR2 is SVGAGI. CDR3 DNA: TGTGCCAGCAGACCAGCGGGGGTGGGCACAGATACGCAGTATTTT. Translating it yields CASRPAGVGTDTQYF.

The genes are TRBV6-5 and TRBJ2-2, with TRBD1 as a possible D gene (6 bases). The CDR3 length is 15 residues. Looked up from germline, CDR1 is MNHEY and CDR2 is SVGAGI. V lost 1 base to trimming and J lost 5 bases, with 11 bases between them. The CDR3 nucleotides read TGTGCCAGCAGTTACTTGGGGGCGCGGACCGGGGAGCTGTTTTTT. The encoded protein is CASSYLGARTGELFF.

V gene TRBV27 combines with J gene TRBJ2-7; TRBD1 might be the D (5 bases). Germline V lookup: CDR1 MNHEY, CDR2 SMNVEV (reference sequence). This CDR3 comprises 14 residues. The V end was cut by 5 bases, the J end by 6 bases, with 17 bases between. Here the CDR3 reads CASSPGAGPREQYF. The DNA of the CDR3 is TGTGCCAGCAGTCCTGGGGCAGGGCCGCGCGAGCAGTACTTC.

V usage is TRBV6-4 and J usage is TRBJ2-1, with a weak D call TRBD2 (5 bases). The length of the CDR3 is 14 residues. Trimming took 7 bases from V and 0 from J, leaving 10 bases between them. Germline V gene data show CDR1 as MRHNA and CDR2 as SNTAGT. Here the CDR3 reads CASKWESSYNEQFF. The CDR3, as DNA: TGTGCCAGCAAATGGGAGAGCTCCTACAATGAGCAGTTCTTC.

The V gene is TRBV7-9, the J gene TRBJ2-1; 10 bases are a match to TRBD2. In germline, CDR1 is SEHNR, CDR2 FQNEAQ (reference sequence). The CDR3 contains 18 residues. J gave up 6 bases and V 5 bases, and 16 bases lay outside the gene matches. This CDR3 reads CASSPPGLASMWGNEQFF. The CDR3 DNA is TGTGCCAGCAGCCCTCCGGGACTAGCGTCGATGTGGGGCAATGAGCAGTTCTTC.

V is TRBV9 and J is TRBJ2-7, with a weak D call TRBD1 (6 bases). Trimming pared 0 bases from V and 7 bases from J, leaving 14 bases between. CDR3 length: 14 amino acids. The germline gives CDR1 SGDLS, CDR2 YYNGEE. The chain's CDR3 is CASSVAGDIDEQYF. The CDR3 DNA follows: TGTGCCAGCAGCGTAGCTGGGGACATAGATGAGCAGTACTTC.

The chain couples TRBV19 to TRBJ2-1; D is perhaps TRBD1 (5 bases). Germline CDR1 is LNHDA and CDR2 is SQIVND (reference sequence). The germline V and J ends were trimmed by 6 bases and 8 bases, with 11 bases remaining between them. This CDR3 is 12 amino acids long. The CDR3: CASRPQGHEQFF. CDR3 DNA sequence: TGTGCCAGTAGGCCCCAGGGCCATGAGCAGTTCTTC.

This chain joins TRBV12-3 or TRBV12-4 and TRBJ1-1; 8 positions agree with TRBD1. V lost 6 bases, J lost 5 bases, and 5 bases stayed unmatched. This CDR3 spans 13 amino acids. For the CDR3, the DNA is TGTGCCAGCAGGACAGGGGAAGGGACTGAAGCTTTCTTT. It encodes CASRTGEGTEAFF.

V and J are TRBV7-3 and TRBJ2-2; tentative D call: TRBD2 (6 bases). Germline V lookup: CDR1 SGHTA, CDR2 FQGTGA. Deletions cut 3 bases from V and 6 bases from J, with 17 bases between. This CDR3 is 16 amino acids long. CDR3 region: CASSFGGLGRAGELFF. Written as DNA, the CDR3 is TGTGCCAGCAGCTTCGGAGGGTTAGGAAGAGCCGGGGAGCTGTTTTTT.

The chain joins TRBV5-1 to TRBJ2-3, with 8 bases lining up with TRBD1. Germline CDR1 and CDR2: SGHRS and YFSETQ. The CDR3 loop spans 16 amino acids. J was trimmed by 1 base and V by 0 bases; bases with no gene match: 4. CDR3 protein: CASSLGLDRGTDTQYF. Written as DNA, the CDR3 is TGCGCCAGCAGCTTGGGGTTGGACAGGGGCACAGATACGCAGTATTTT.

This chain connects TRBV7-2 to TRBJ2-5; 11 bases agree with TRBD2. V trimming: 2 bases; J trimming: 2 bases; junction bases outside the gene matches: 7. Germline V gene data show CDR1 as SGHTA and CDR2 as FQGNSA. CDR3 length equals 17 residues. CDR3 amino acids: CASSLRGTSGPQETQYF. The CDR3 nucleotides are TGTGCCAGCAGCTTAAGGGGGACTAGCGGTCCTCAAGAGACCCAGTACTTC.

The genes are TRBV30 and TRBJ1-2, with D possibly being TRBD1 (5 bases). V lost 0 bases to trimming and J lost 3 bases, with 11 bases between them. CDR1 is GTSNPN and CDR2 is SVGIG in the germline V gene (reference sequence). This CDR3 spans 14 amino acids. The CDR3 loop is CAWSVEQAHYGYTF. The CDR3 bases are TGTGCCTGGAGTGTAGAACAGGCTCACTATGGCTACACCTTC. Using reference TRBV30 and TRBJ1-2 for the parts outside the CDR3, the full variable domain is SQTIHQWPATLVQPVGSPLSLECTVEGTSNPNLYWYRQAAGRGLQLLFYSVGIGQISSEVPQNLSASRPQDRQFILSSKKLLLSDSGFYLCAWSVEQAHYGYTFGSGTRLTVV.

This clone was observed a handful of times. V usage is TRBV2 and J usage is TRBJ1-1; a possible D gene is TRBD1 (5 bases). V was shortened by 5 bases and J by 7 bases, with 14 bases between the two germline ends. Germline assignment: CDR1 SNHLY and CDR2 FYNNEI. CDR3 length equals 13 residues. Here the CDR3 DNA reads TGTGCCAGCAGTCCAAGGGGCGGGAGTGAAGCTTTCTTT. This translates into CASSPRGGSEAFF.

The V call is TRBV6-6, the J call TRBJ2-7, with D tentatively TRBD1 (6 bases). CDR3 length: 14 residues. The germline CDR1 and CDR2 sequences are MNHNY and SVGAGI (reference sequence). Trimming took off 6 bases at V and 2 bases at J, with 14 bases between the two ends. The CDR3 DNA reads as TGTGCCAGCAGCCCTCCTGGGGGCGCCTACGAGCAGTACTTC. Its protein product is CASSPPGGAYEQYF.

The chain couples TRBV7-3 to TRBJ2-1; D is uncertain. Germline CDR1 reads SGHTA; CDR2 reads FQGTGA. The CDR3 is made up of 15 amino acids. V dropped 1 base and J dropped 1 base, with 8 bases sitting between them. CDR3: CASSLMASSYNEQFF. CDR3 DNA sequence: TGTGCCAGCAGCTTAATGGCTAGTTCCTACAATGAGCAGTTCTTC.

This rearrangement joins TRBV27 to TRBJ1-5; TRBD1 aligns across 9 bases. The CDR3 totals 13 residues. The V segment lost 1 base and the J segment 11 bases; nucleotides outside the gene matches: 3. CDR1 and CDR2 from the germline V gene are MNHEY and SMNVEV (reference sequence). The DNA of the CDR3 is TGTGCCAGCAGTTTATATGGGACAGGGACCCAGCATTTT. Its translation is CASSLYGTGTQHF.

The V and J genes are TRBV9 and TRBJ2-1; tentative D call: TRBD1 (6 bases). The CDR3 spans 13 residues. Looked up from germline, CDR1 is SGDLS and CDR2 is YYNGEE. The germline V and J ends were trimmed by 5 bases and 9 bases, with 15 bases remaining between them. The CDR3 DNA is TGTGCCAGCAGTAAGGGGGTGGTTGGTGAGCAGTTCTTC. Encoded protein: CASSKGVVGEQFF. The whole variable domain, remainder taken from reference TRBV9 and TRBJ2-1, is DSGVTQTPKHLITATGQRVTLRCSPRSGDLSVYWYQQSLDQGLQFLIQYYNGEERAKGNILERFSAQQFPDLHSELNLSSLELGDSALYFCASSKGVVGEQFFGPGTRLTVL.